This TCR beta chain was retrieved from a study of T cell repertoires in cytomegalovirus infection (dated by TCRdb to between 2018 and 2020). Describing the broader study: The HLA type of each donor mattered for the analysis, because public TCR beta signatures pointed to carriage of CMV infection along with the matching HLA type.

In the case of this clonotype: It lacks a known antigen. Base qualities are not at hand, and no much larger clone is one base apart.

The sequencer listed for this sample is Illumina HiSeq 1500. The raw public data were reprocessed by TCRdb itself: fastp quality trimming at Q25, MiXCR clonotype calling, in-frame beta chains only. For every CDR3 protein sequence, its rows merge into one entry that carries the most common genes and DNA. The sample table lists 400,000 to 550,000 distinct CDR3 sequences, 11% of them with a count of one. 10% to 13% of the sample comes from the top ten. What the study reported, not specific to this receptor: The ex vivo response was dominated by HLA-C-restricted CMV-specific TCR beta clonotypes, which also provided the single most frequent clonotype in two of eight donors. Carriers of CMV infection plus the relevant HLA type were discriminated by the cumulative frequency of public TCR beta family members in the study cohort and in an independent roughly 370-donor cohort.

Taken from cysteine to phenylalanine, the CDR3 has 17 residues. The read is trimmed to its CDR3 DNA, 51 bases read in frame from base 1. V has 8 bases trimmed and J has 0 bases trimmed; junction bases matching no gene number 8. Taken from the germline V gene (reference sequence), the CDR1 and CDR2 loops are LNHNV and YYDKDF. Sequenced input: PBMCs. The TCR comes from a human donor in good health (CMV status not recorded). Some clones in this sample may be carry-over from other donors' samples. The sequence links TRBV15 to TRBJ2-6, and 9 bases in between align with TRBD1. The DNA is TGTGCCACCGATACCGGGACAGGGAGCTCTGGGGCCAACGTCCTGACTTTC. The encoded protein is CATDTGTGSSGANVLTF. With the rest looked up from the reference TRBV15 and TRBJ2-6 genes rather than sequenced, the full variable domain is DAMVIQNPRYQVTQFGKPVTLSCSQTLNHNVMYWYQQKSSQAPKLLFHYYDKDFNNEADTPDNFQSRRPNTSFCFLDIRSPGLGDTAMYLCATDTGTGSSGANVLTFGAGSRLTVL.